This T cell receptor (beta chain) emerged from a study of PD-L1 blockade in urothelial cancer. Study context: Prior regimens of chemotherapy numbered 0 to 3 per patient.

Described time point: peripheral blood 6 weeks after treatment start. Profiled with immunoSEQ multiplex PCR; TCRdb holds only in-frame clones, not every one. Among more than 30,000 clones listed, approximately 90% were seen once. Germline-derived CDR1 and CDR2 are SGDLS and YYNGEE. Trimming stripped 4 bases from V and 5 bases from J, with 15 bases between. The CDR3 has 14 residues. The V gene is TRBV9, the J gene TRBJ2-5; no firm D call. This sample comprised PBMCs, obtained around atezolizumab (anti-PD-L1) treatment. This clonotype originated in a man at least 80 years old with urothelial cancer. As DNA, the CDR3 is TGTGCCAGCAGCCTCACCGATGACTTCGAGACCCAGTACTTC. It yields the protein CASSLTDDFETQYF.